Listed below are T cell receptor beta chains from one sample, sequenced in a study of shared clonotypes between healthy human individuals. Assay used: immunoSEQ multiplex PCR; TCRdb lists only in-frame clones, some missing. The sample has about 79,000 clones, 60% to 80% seen once; the top ten hold around 50%. What was sequenced was memory CD8+ T cells sorted from blood. These receptors originate from a man aged 25-45 years in good health. Both conserved end residues are part of each CDR3. Fields, in order: V gene, J gene, D gene, clone size, CDR3 protein, CDR3 DNA. The D gene is left open where the match is weak. Some rows mark clone size as missing; the rest say once, few, many or name a class of expanded clone.

v_call: TRBV30; j_call: TRBJ2-3; d_call: TRBD2; clone_size: -; cdr3_aa: CAWSMGEGLKDTQYF; cdr3_nt: TGTGCCTGGAGTATGGGGGAGGGCCTCAAAGATACGCAGTATTTT
v_call: TRBV10-3; j_call: TRBJ2-3; d_call: -; clone_size: -; cdr3_aa: CAIKDAPGLTSTDTQYF; cdr3_nt: TGTGCCATCAAAGACGCACCGGGACTCACTAGCACAGATACGCAGTATTTT
v_call: TRBV6-1; j_call: TRBJ1-2; d_call: -; clone_size: -; cdr3_aa: CASSELLGDGYTF; cdr3_nt: TGTGCCAGCAGTGAATTATTGGGGGATGGCTACACCTTC
v_call: TRBV4-3; j_call: TRBJ2-1; d_call: -; clone_size: -; cdr3_aa: CASSQEGQGSYNEQFF; cdr3_nt: TGCGCCAGCAGCCAAGAAGGTCAGGGGTCCTACAATGAGCAGTTCTTC
v_call: TRBV28; j_call: TRBJ2-2; d_call: -; clone_size: -; cdr3_aa: CASSLLSTTGELFF; cdr3_nt: TGTGCCAGCAGTTTATTATCCACCACCGGGGAGCTGTTTTTT
v_call: TRBV5-5; j_call: TRBJ2-3; d_call: TRBD2; clone_size: -; cdr3_aa: CASSLGWREREEVYTDTQYF; cdr3_nt: TGTGCCAGCAGCTTGGGGTGGAGGGAGCGGGAGGAGGTTTACACAGATACGCAGTATTTT
v_call: TRBV9; j_call: TRBJ2-7; d_call: TRBD1; clone_size: -; cdr3_aa: CASHRDRAYEQYF; cdr3_nt: TGTGCCAGCCACCGGGACAGGGCCTACGAGCAGTACTTC
v_call: TRBV13; j_call: TRBJ2-1; d_call: TRBD2; clone_size: -; cdr3_aa: CASSLEGTRSYNEQFF; cdr3_nt: TGTGCCAGCAGCTTAGAAGGGACTAGGTCGTACAATGAGCAGTTCTTC
v_call: TRBV29-1; j_call: TRBJ2-3; d_call: -; clone_size: -; cdr3_aa: CSVEGANGPTDTQYF; cdr3_nt: TGCAGCGTGGAGGGGGCTAACGGGCCGACAGATACGCAGTATTTT
v_call: TRBV5-5; j_call: TRBJ2-7; d_call: TRBD2; clone_size: -; cdr3_aa: CASRSGLADIYEQYF; cdr3_nt: TGTGCCAGCAGGTCTGGACTAGCGGACATCTACGAGCAGTACTTC
v_call: TRBV28; j_call: TRBJ2-7; d_call: -; clone_size: many; cdr3_aa: CASSLNYEQYF; cdr3_nt: TGTGCCAGCAGTTTAAATTACGAGCAGTACTTC
v_call: TRBV25-1; j_call: TRBJ2-5; d_call: -; clone_size: many; cdr3_aa: CASRESGGYQETQYF; cdr3_nt: TGTGCCAGCAGGGAAAGCGGAGGGTACCAAGAGACCCAGTACTTC
v_call: TRBV5-4; j_call: TRBJ2-5; d_call: -; clone_size: -; cdr3_aa: CASSLAPPETQYF; cdr3_nt: TGTGCCAGCAGCTTGGCCCCTCCGGAGACCCAGTACTTC
v_call: TRBV28; j_call: TRBJ1-2; d_call: -; clone_size: -; cdr3_aa: CASSVLATGNYGYTF; cdr3_nt: TGTGCCAGCAGTGTTCTAGCAACCGGGAACTATGGCTACACCTTC
v_call: TRBV27; j_call: TRBJ2-7; d_call: -; clone_size: -; cdr3_aa: CASSWAYNYEQYF; cdr3_nt: TGTGCCAGCAGTTGGGCCTACAACTACGAGCAGTACTTC
v_call: TRBV12-5; j_call: TRBJ2-1; d_call: -; clone_size: -; cdr3_aa: CASGVGLPDNEQFF; cdr3_nt: TGTGCTAGTGGTGTGGGACTGCCAGACAATGAGCAGTTCTTC
v_call: TRBV5-1; j_call: TRBJ2-1; d_call: -; clone_size: -; cdr3_aa: CARPIGLYNEQFF; cdr3_nt: TGCGCCAGACCAATTGGACTCTACAATGAGCAGTTCTTC
v_call: TRBV5-1; j_call: TRBJ1-1; d_call: TRBD1; clone_size: once; cdr3_aa: CASRPGTGNTEAFF; cdr3_nt: TGCGCCAGCAGACCCGGGACAGGCAACACTGAAGCTTTCTTT
v_call: TRBV7-9; j_call: TRBJ1-4; d_call: -; clone_size: few; cdr3_aa: CASSVIQGFNEKLFF; cdr3_nt: TGTGCCAGCAGCGTCATACAGGGCTTTAATGAAAAACTGTTTTTT
v_call: TRBV5-4; j_call: TRBJ2-2; d_call: -; clone_size: few; cdr3_aa: CASSKPSTTNTGELFF; cdr3_nt: TGTGCCAGCAGCAAACCGTCGACAACGAACACCGGGGAGCTGTTTTTT
v_call: TRBV7-6; j_call: TRBJ1-1; d_call: -; clone_size: -; cdr3_aa: CASSLGTEPEAFF; cdr3_nt: TGTGCCAGCAGCTTAGGGACAGAACCTGAAGCTTTCTTT
v_call: TRBV12-5; j_call: TRBJ1-2; d_call: -; clone_size: -; cdr3_aa: CASGEQQGKTYGYTF; cdr3_nt: TGTGCTAGTGGTGAGCAGCAGGGAAAGACCTATGGCTACACCTTC
v_call: TRBV5-1; j_call: TRBJ2-7; d_call: TRBD1; clone_size: -; cdr3_aa: CASSLWSTGDRGYEQYF; cdr3_nt: TGCGCCAGCAGCTTGTGGTCAACGGGGGACAGGGGCTACGAGCAGTACTTC
v_call: TRBV7-2; j_call: TRBJ2-7; d_call: -; clone_size: -; cdr3_aa: CASSLESSGSTEQYF; cdr3_nt: TGTGCCAGCAGCTTAGAGTCCAGCGGATCAACCGAGCAGTACTTC
v_call: TRBV7-2; j_call: TRBJ2-3; d_call: TRBD2; clone_size: -; cdr3_aa: CASSQRTSGDTDTQYF; cdr3_nt: TGTGCCAGCAGCCAACGGACTAGCGGGGACACAGATACGCAGTATTTT
v_call: TRBV25-1; j_call: TRBJ2-5; d_call: -; clone_size: -; cdr3_aa: CASSEGETQYF; cdr3_nt: TGTGCCAGCAGTGAAGGGGAGACCCAGTACTTC
v_call: TRBV19; j_call: TRBJ2-4; d_call: -; clone_size: few; cdr3_aa: CASSPTMGNIQYF; cdr3_nt: TGTGCCAGCTCACCGACTATGGGGAACATTCAGTACTTC
v_call: TRBV27; j_call: TRBJ2-7; d_call: -; clone_size: -; cdr3_aa: CASSGTSPYEQYF; cdr3_nt: TGTGCCAGCAGCGGCACCTCCCCCTACGAGCAGTACTTC
v_call: TRBV6-1; j_call: TRBJ2-3; d_call: -; clone_size: -; cdr3_aa: CASSEGDATDTQYF; cdr3_nt: TGTGCCAGCAGTGAAGGGGACGCCACAGATACGCAGTATTTT
v_call: TRBV5-1; j_call: TRBJ2-3; d_call: TRBD2; clone_size: once; cdr3_aa: CASRMTSGSTDTQYF; cdr3_nt: TGCGCCAGCAGGATGACTAGCGGGAGCACAGATACGCAGTATTTT